This T cell receptor (beta chain) appears in the sequencing data of a study of cytomegalovirus exposure and HLA in healthy donors. The PCR ran on 60 Vbeta and 13 Jbeta primers. Only in-frame clones appear in the TCRdb table, and some are missing; sequencing was by immunoSEQ multiplex PCR. The data show over 65,000 clones, approximately 80% seen once. These donors counted as nominally healthy when sampled, but unrecorded immune exposures were likely. V was pared by 3 bases and J by 5 bases, with 17 bases between. The CDR3 length is 15 residues. Germline values: CDR1 KGHSH, CDR2 LQKENI. The sample consisted of PBMCs. This TCR was sampled from a woman between 25 and 40 years old in good health and CMV-seronegative. The V and J genes are TRBV18 and TRBJ2-7, with D possibly TRBD2 on 7 matching bases. CDR3 amino acids: CASSPVGQGRDEQYF. DNA for the CDR3: TGTGCCAGCTCACCGGTGGGGCAGGGGAGGGACGAGCAGTACTTC.